This TCR beta chain was retrieved from a study of T cell clones after liver transplantation. Data came from immunoSEQ multiplex PCR; TCRdb stores just in-frame clones and leaves some out. The table has roughly 100,000 clones, around 83% seen once. From germline, CDR1 is SNHLY and CDR2 FYNNEI. The CDR3 runs 15 residues. J was trimmed by 0 bases and V by 6 bases; bases with no gene match: 4. The sample was CD4+ T cells from blood, taken before liver transplant. The chain links TRBV2 to TRBJ2-3; 9 bases agree with TRBD1. This receptor was obtained from a human donor who received a liver transplant. The CDR3 sequence is CASRATGGSTDTQYF. The DNA of the CDR3 is TGTGCCAGCAGAGCTACAGGGGGCAGCACAGATACGCAGTATTTT.